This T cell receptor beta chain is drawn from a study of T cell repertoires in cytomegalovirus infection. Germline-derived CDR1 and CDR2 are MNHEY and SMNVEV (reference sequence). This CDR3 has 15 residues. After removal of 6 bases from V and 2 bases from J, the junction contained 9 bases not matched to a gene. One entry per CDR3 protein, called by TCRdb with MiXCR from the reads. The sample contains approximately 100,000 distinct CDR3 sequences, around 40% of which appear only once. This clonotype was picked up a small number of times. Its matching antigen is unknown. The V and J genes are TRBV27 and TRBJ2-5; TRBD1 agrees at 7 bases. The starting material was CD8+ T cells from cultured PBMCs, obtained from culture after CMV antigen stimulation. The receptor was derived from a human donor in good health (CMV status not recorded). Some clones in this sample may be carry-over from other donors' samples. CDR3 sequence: CASRPSDRIQETQYF. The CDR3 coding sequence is TGTGCCAGCAGACCCTCGGACAGGATACAAGAGACCCAGTACTTC.